These 31 T cell receptor beta chains came from one sample sequenced in a study of response to subunit inactivated influenza vaccine. TCRdb reprocessed the RT-PCR reads with MiXCR, giving one entry per CDR3 protein. This table holds 750,000 to 850,000 distinct CDR3 sequences, roughly 20% found once. This specimen consisted of PBMCs from blood, obtained 4 to 6 days after vaccination. These receptors all come from a man aged 50 to 59 who received an inactivated influenza vaccine.

This clonotype was recorded at least ten times. The chain is built from TRBV7-2 and TRBJ2-7, with 8 bases aligning to TRBD1. V lost 5 bases, J lost 4 bases, and 7 bases stayed unmatched. Germline-derived CDR1 and CDR2 are SGHTA and FQGNSA. The CDR3 extends over 14 amino acids. CDR3 DNA sequence: TGTGCCAGCAGCCGGACAGGGTATGAGTACGAGCAGTACTTC. It encodes CASSRTGYEYEQYF.

This clonotype occurred many times. This chain joins TRBV6-6 and TRBJ2-5; unclear D gene. V was trimmed by 5 bases and J by 5 bases, leaving 12 bases between them. This CDR3 spans 13 amino acids. Germline V gene data show CDR1 as MNHNY and CDR2 as SVGAGI (reference sequence). CDR3 nucleotides: TGTGCCAGCAGTCGGGCCGCGGCGGAGACCCAGTACTTC. It encodes CASSRAAAETQYF.

V is TRBV7-2 and J is TRBJ1-2; D not certain. Germline V gene data show CDR1 as SGHTA and CDR2 as FQGNSA. The CDR3 is 15 amino acids. V lost 1 base and J 8 bases, leaving 17 bases between the germline ends. The DNA of the CDR3 is TGTGCCAGCAGCTTAGGCTACATCATCGGTGGGGGCTACACCTTC. Amino acids: CASSLGYIIGGGYTF.

The chain employs TRBV7-2 and TRBJ2-5, with D uncertain. CDR1 and CDR2 from the germline V gene are SGHTA and FQGNSA. V was pared by 5 bases and J by 4 bases, with 11 bases between. The CDR3 has 13 residues. The CDR3 protein is CASSATVAETQYF. The CDR3 DNA sequence: TGTGCCAGCAGCGCTACAGTTGCAGAGACCCAGTACTTC.

V is TRBV4-2 and J is TRBJ2-5; D possibly matches TRBD1 or TRBD2 (5 bases each). V was trimmed by 0 bases and J by 4 bases, leaving 12 bases between them. Germline V gene data show CDR1 as LGHNA and CDR2 as YNFKEQ. This CDR3 region has 15 residues. This CDR3 is CASSQDGGASETQYF. In DNA form, the CDR3 reads TGTGCCAGCAGCCAAGATGGGGGTGCGTCAGAGACCCAGTACTTC.

V usage is TRBV5-1 and J usage is TRBJ1-5; no clear D. CDR1 and CDR2 (germline): SGHRS, YFSETQ. The CDR3 is 14 residues long. The V and J ends lost 4 bases and 5 bases respectively, with 13 bases between them. Here the CDR3 DNA reads TGCGCCAGCAGCCCGGGCCTTGAGTATCAGCCCCAGCATTTT. Translation gives CASSPGLEYQPQHF.

In this sample, this clonotype turned up a few times. The chain is built from TRBV4-3 and TRBJ2-1; 7 bases agree with TRBD2. Germline CDR1 reads LGHNA; CDR2 reads YSLEER. The CDR3 is 18 residues long. The J segment lost 6 bases and the V segment lost 0 bases, leaving 14 bases of the junction unmatched. The CDR3 region has the DNA TGCGCCAGCAGCCAAGAGTCGCTCACAGCGGGGAGAGGCAATGAGCAGTTCTTC. This gives the protein CASSQESLTAGRGNEQFF.

This clonotype occurred a few times. This rearrangement joins TRBV10-3 to TRBJ1-1, with 7 bases aligning to TRBD1. Germline loops: CDR1 ENHRY, CDR2 SYGVKD. The CDR3 is 14 amino acids. V was pared by 6 bases and J by 1 base, with 5 bases of the junction left unmatched. The CDR3 coding sequence is TGTGCCATCAGGGGGACAGAGAAGAACACTGAAGCTTTCTTT. Its protein is CAIRGTEKNTEAFF.

V gene TRBV20-1 combines with J gene TRBJ2-1; D gene uncertain. CDR1 and CDR2 (germline): DFQATT, SNEGSKA (reference sequence). CDR3 length: 14 residues. Trimming removed 0 bases at V and 9 bases at J, with 15 bases between. The CDR3 loop is CSARDRAFKGEQFF. DNA for the CDR3: TGCAGTGCTAGAGATAGGGCGTTCAAGGGTGAGCAGTTCTTC.

The chain couples TRBV11-2 to TRBJ2-1, with D perhaps matching TRBD2 (6 bases). Germline V gene sequence: CDR1 SGHAT, CDR2 FQNNGV. This CDR3 is 12 amino acids long. The ends were cut back, 8 bases at V and 8 bases at J, with 13 bases in the middle. The CDR3 region is CASGGSGDEQFF. CDR3 DNA sequence: TGTGCCAGCGGAGGGAGTGGGGATGAGCAGTTCTTC.

The genes are TRBV2 and TRBJ1-5; D remains ambiguous. The germline V gene encodes CDR1 SNHLY and CDR2 FYNNEI. This CDR3 spans 14 amino acids. Trimming stripped 6 bases from V and 1 base from J, with 10 bases between. CDR3 sequence: CASSTSRSNQPQHF. CDR3 coding DNA: TGTGCCAGCAGCACCTCTCGGAGCAATCAGCCCCAGCATTTT.

This rearrangement joins TRBV4-3 to TRBJ2-1; 7 nucleotides align to TRBD1. CDR1 is LGHNA, CDR2 YSLEER, per germline. The CDR3 is 15 amino acids. V dropped 4 bases and J dropped 4; count of bases not matched to a gene: 7. This CDR3 is CASSLDRDLYNEQFF. The CDR3, as DNA: TGCGCCAGCAGCCTAGACAGGGATCTTTACAATGAGCAGTTCTTC.

This chain joins TRBV4-3 and TRBJ2-7; TRBD1 is a possible D gene (8 bases). The germline gives CDR1 LGHNA, CDR2 YSLEER. This CDR3 has 15 residues. Trimming cost V 0 bases and J 4 bases, with 13 bases left between them. The CDR3 region is CASSQETGEGYEQYF. CDR3 coding DNA: TGCGCCAGCAGCCAAGAGACAGGGGAGGGATACGAGCAGTACTTC.

This clonotype showed up just a few times. The V and J genes are TRBV30 and TRBJ2-3; no reliable D call. Germline loops: CDR1 GTSNPN, CDR2 SVGIG (reference sequence). V lost 0 bases, J lost 0 bases, and 7 bases lay in between. This CDR3 has 14 residues. The CDR3 nucleotides are TGTGCCTGGAGTGTACTGGGTAGCACAGATACGCAGTATTTT. This gives the protein CAWSVLGSTDTQYF.

This clonotype was recorded a few times. In DNA form, the CDR3 reads TGTGCCATCAGTGAGTCTCGACGGACTAATGAAAAACTGTTTTTT. Translating it yields CAISESRRTNEKLFF. The chain is built from TRBV10-3 and TRBJ1-4; unclear D gene. V was cut by 0 bases and J by 2 bases, with 7 bases left in between. The CDR3 consists of 15 residues. Germline V lookup: CDR1 ENHRY, CDR2 SYGVKD.

The chain is built from TRBV12-3 or TRBV12-4 and TRBJ1-2; D is unresolved. With 6 bases removed from V and 8 bases from J, the gap between germline ends came to 13 bases. The CDR3 runs 12 residues. CDR3 region: CASSPSPDGYTF. The CDR3 DNA follows: TGTGCCAGCAGCCCTTCACCGGACGGCTACACCTTC.

This chain links TRBV6-5 with TRBJ2-3; 8 bases align to TRBD1. With V trimmed by 2 bases and J by 14 bases, 6 bases remained unmatched. The V gene's germline CDR1 is MNHEY and CDR2 SVGAGI. The CDR3 runs to 12 residues. As DNA, the CDR3 is TGTGCCAGCAGTTACGGCCAGGGGGCATGGTATTTT. Residues: CASSYGQGAWYF.

The J gene is TRBJ1-6, the V gene TRBV12-3 or TRBV12-4, with 7 bases lining up with TRBD1. Losses at the gene ends were 4 bases for V and 7 bases for J; bases not matched to a gene: 4. This CDR3 is 14 amino acids long. CDR3 amino acids: CASSSDRVNSPLHF. For the CDR3, the DNA is TGTGCCAGCAGTTCCGACAGGGTCAATTCACCCCTCCACTTT.

This clonotype showed up just a few times. This sequence joins TRBV27 and TRBJ2-1; a possible D gene is TRBD2 (5 bases). The V gene's germline CDR1 is MNHEY and CDR2 SMNVEV (reference sequence). With 2 bases removed from V and 2 bases from J, the gap between germline ends came to 13 bases. This CDR3 is built from 16 residues. The DNA of the CDR3 is TGTGCCAGCAGTTTAGTCAGCGGAGATCCCTACAATGAGCAGTTCTTC. This encodes CASSLVSGDPYNEQFF.

In this sample, this clonotype turned up once. This sequence joins TRBV2 and TRBJ2-3, with 7 bases fitting TRBD2. CDR3 length equals 16 residues. The ends lost 2 bases at V and 5 bases at J; junction bases unmatched: 10. Looked up from germline, CDR1 is SNHLY and CDR2 is FYNNEI. The CDR3 nucleotides are TGTGCCAGCAGTGAAAACAGCGGGGCAGCAGGAGATACGCAGTATTTT. Its translation: CASSENSGAAGDTQYF. Full variable domain (rest looked up from reference TRBV2 and TRBJ2-3): EPEVTQTPSHQVTQMGQEVILRCVPISNHLYFYWYRQILGQKVEFLVSFYNNEISEKSEIFDDQFSVERPDGSNFTLKIRSTKLEDSAMYFCASSENSGAAGDTQYFGPGTRLTVL.

This clonotype was detected a few times. The chain combines TRBV20-1 with TRBJ1-2; TRBD1 is a possible D gene (6 bases). Per germline, CDR1 DFQATT and CDR2 SNEGSKA (reference sequence). Trimming took 3 bases from V and 1 from J, leaving 12 bases between them. This CDR3 spans 14 amino acids. The CDR3 DNA follows: TGCAGTGCTAGCCCCAGGGGCCTTAACTATGGCTACACCTTC. Translating gives CSASPRGLNYGYTF.

This clonotype was seen a few times. The chain couples TRBV5-1 to TRBJ1-1; a possible D gene is TRBD1 (5 bases). The CDR3 sequence is 14 residues long. The V end lost 2 bases, the J end lost 4 bases, and 12 bases lay between the germline ends. Looked up from germline, CDR1 is SGHRS and CDR2 is YFSETQ. This chain's CDR3 is CASSLQAGGTEAFF. The DNA for the CDR3 is TGCGCCAGCAGCTTACAGGCAGGCGGCACTGAAGCTTTCTTT.

This clonotype was counted between two and nine times. J is TRBJ2-3 and V is TRBV7-8; D is undetermined. This CDR3 spans 15 amino acids. CDR1 and CDR2 (germline): SGHVS, FQNEAQ. Trimming stripped 5 bases from V and 2 bases from J, with 14 bases between. The CDR3 DNA reads as TGTGCCAGCAGCGAGAACCGAGTCCACACAGATACGCAGTATTTT. This translates into CASSENRVHTDTQYF.

Only a few counts were recorded for this clonotype. The chain joins TRBV20-1 to TRBJ1-5, with 7 bases that match TRBD1. The ends lost 2 bases at V and 7 bases at J; junction bases unmatched: 8. In germline, CDR1 is DFQATT, CDR2 SNEGSKA (reference sequence). This CDR3 comprises 14 residues. The CDR3 loop is CSARPGGPGQPQHF. CDR3 nucleotides: TGCAGTGCTAGACCAGGGGGTCCAGGGCAGCCCCAGCATTTT.

The genes are TRBV11-3 and TRBJ2-1; 7 bases map to TRBD2. V lost 3 bases to trimming and J lost 4 bases; unmatched junction nucleotides: 6. This CDR3 contains 15 residues. Germline CDR1 is SGHNT and CDR2 is YENEEA. CDR3 bases: TGTGCCAGCAGCTTCGGGCTAGCGGTTTACAATGAGCAGTTCTTC. Protein product: CASSFGLAVYNEQFF. The full variable domain, in which reference TRBV11-3 and TRBJ2-1 provide the parts outside the CDR3, is EAGVVQSPRYKIIEKKQPVAFWCNPISGHNTLYWYLQNLGQGPELLIRYENEEAVDDSQLPKDRFSAERLKGVDSTLKIQPAELGDSAVYLCASSFGLAVYNEQFFGPGTRLTVL.

This clonotype was counted a few times. The J gene is TRBJ2-3, the V gene TRBV7-2; 7 bases match TRBD2. The CDR3 consists of 15 residues. J was trimmed by 2 bases and V by 1 base; bases with no gene match: 3. Germline V gene lookup returns CDR1 SGHTA and CDR2 FQGNSA. The CDR3 loop reads CASSLVTSVTDTQYF. CDR3 bases: TGTGCCAGCAGCTTAGTTACTAGCGTCACAGATACGCAGTATTTT.

This clonotype was counted a few times. The chain uses TRBV2 and TRBJ1-2, with D hard to call. This CDR3 is 13 amino acids long. Germline CDR1 is SNHLY and CDR2 is FYNNEI. V lost 4 bases to trimming and J lost 3 bases, with 9 bases between them. The CDR3 protein is CASSVRVDYGYTF. The CDR3 DNA reads TGTGCCAGCAGTGTCCGGGTGGACTATGGCTACACCTTC.

This clonotype was seen a handful of times. The chain recombines TRBV19 with TRBJ2-5, with 9 bases identical to TRBD2. With V trimmed by 10 bases and J by 7 bases, 16 bases remained unmatched. Germline CDR1 reads LNHDA; CDR2 reads SQIVND (reference sequence). The CDR3 totals 15 residues. CDR3 protein: CATSRGGGSPWTQYF. DNA of the CDR3: TGTGCCACCTCGCGGGGGGGCGGGAGTCCATGGACCCAGTACTTC.

The chain employs TRBV12-3 or TRBV12-4 and TRBJ1-5; D ambiguous. The V gene lost 5 bases and the J gene lost 7 bases, with 9 bases spanning the gap. The CDR3 length is 12 residues. Here the CDR3 reads CASSEISQPQHF. CDR3 coding DNA: TGTGCCAGCAGTGAAATATCACAGCCCCAGCATTTT.

The V call is TRBV5-4, the J call TRBJ2-3; TRBD2 matches at 9 bases. Germline CDR1 reads SGHNT; CDR2 reads YYREEE (reference sequence). The V segment lost 3 bases and the J segment 0 bases; nucleotides outside the gene matches: 11. This CDR3 region has 18 residues. The CDR3 DNA reads as TGTGCCAGCAGCTCGCCTCAACCGACTAGCGGTAGCACAGATACGCAGTATTTT. This gives the protein CASSSPQPTSGSTDTQYF.

The chain recombines TRBV5-1 with TRBJ2-7; 13 nucleotides match TRBD2. The germline V gene has CDR1 SGHRS and CDR2 YFSETQ. The V gene end was trimmed by 4 bases and the J gene end by 0 bases; junction bases not matched to a gene: 4. This CDR3 region has 16 residues. The CDR3 here is CASSPGTSGISYEQYF. As DNA, the CDR3 is TGCGCCAGCAGCCCGGGGACTAGCGGGATCTCCTACGAGCAGTACTTC.